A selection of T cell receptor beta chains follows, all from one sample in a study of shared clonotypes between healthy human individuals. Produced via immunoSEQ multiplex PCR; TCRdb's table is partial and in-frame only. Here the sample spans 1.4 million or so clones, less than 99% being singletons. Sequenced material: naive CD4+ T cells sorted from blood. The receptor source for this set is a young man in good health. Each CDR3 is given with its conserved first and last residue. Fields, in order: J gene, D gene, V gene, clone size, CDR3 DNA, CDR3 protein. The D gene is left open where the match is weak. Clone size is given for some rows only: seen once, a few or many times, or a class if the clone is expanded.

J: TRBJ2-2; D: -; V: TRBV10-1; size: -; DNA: TGCGCCAGCAGTGAAGGTACCGGGGAGCTGTTTTTT; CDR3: CASSEGTGELFF
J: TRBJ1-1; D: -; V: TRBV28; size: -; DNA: TGTGCCAGCAGTTTTTGGGCGACTGAAGCTTTCTTT; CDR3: CASSFWATEAFF
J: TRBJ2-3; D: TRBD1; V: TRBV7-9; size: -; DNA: TGTGCCAGCAGCTTAGGGGACAGGGCATCCACAGATACGCAGTATTTT; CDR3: CASSLGDRASTDTQYF
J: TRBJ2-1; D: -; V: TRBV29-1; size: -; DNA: TGCAGCGTGGCTCGAGGGTACAATGAGCAGTTCTTC; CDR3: CSVARGYNEQFF
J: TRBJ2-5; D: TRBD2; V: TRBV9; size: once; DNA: TGTGCCAGCAGCGTAGGGGTAGCGGGAGGGCAAGAGACCCAGTACTTC; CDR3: CASSVGVAGGQETQYF
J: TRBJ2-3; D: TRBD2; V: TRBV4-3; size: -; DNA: TGCGCCAGCAGCCAGGGGACTAGCGGTAGCACAGATACGCAGTATTTT; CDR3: CASSQGTSGSTDTQYF
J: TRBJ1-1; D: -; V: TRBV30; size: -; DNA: TGTGCCTGGAGTGACTCAGGGGTTTGGGGAAGGGAAGCTTTCTTT; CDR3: CAWSDSGVWGREAFF
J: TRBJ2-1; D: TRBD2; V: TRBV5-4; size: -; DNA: TGTGCCAGCAGCTTGACTAGCGGGAGTCACGATGAGCAGTTCTTC; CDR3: CASSLTSGSHDEQFF
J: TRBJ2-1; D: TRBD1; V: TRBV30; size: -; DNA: TGTGCCTCCGACAGGGATCAAACCTACAATGAGCAGTTCTTC; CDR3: CASDRDQTYNEQFF
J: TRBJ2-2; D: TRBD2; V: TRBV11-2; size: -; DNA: TGTGCCAGCAGCTTAGATGCAGCTAGCGGGAGAAATTCCGGGGAGCTGTTTTTT; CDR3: CASSLDAASGRNSGELFF
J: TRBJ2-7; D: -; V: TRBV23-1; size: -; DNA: TGCGCCAGCAGTCAATCGAGTCACCCGGTGTGGGAGCAGTACTTC; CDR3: CASSQSSHPVWEQYF
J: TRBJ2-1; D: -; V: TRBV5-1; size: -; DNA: TGCGCCAGCAGCCTGGGACTTCACAATGAGCAGTTCTTC; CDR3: CASSLGLHNEQFF
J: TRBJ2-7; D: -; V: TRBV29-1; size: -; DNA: TGCAGCGTAGCTACAGGAGCCTACGAGCAGTACTTC; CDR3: CSVATGAYEQYF
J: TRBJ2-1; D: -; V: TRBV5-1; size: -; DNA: TGCGCCAGCAGCTTGGTAAGGGGCCCTGACAATGAGCAGTTCTTC; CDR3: CASSLVRGPDNEQFF
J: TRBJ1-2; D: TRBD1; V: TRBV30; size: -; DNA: TGTGCCTCAAGACAGGGGGCGCAAGGCTACACCTTC; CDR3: CASRQGAQGYTF
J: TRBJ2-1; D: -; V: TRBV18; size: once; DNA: TGTGCCAGCTCACCTAAACAGGCTAGCTCCTACAATGAGCAGTTCTTC; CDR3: CASSPKQASSYNEQFF
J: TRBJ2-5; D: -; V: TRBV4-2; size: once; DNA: TGTGCCAGCAGCTTCCGAGGGGGAGAGACCCAGTACTTC; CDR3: CASSFRGGETQYF
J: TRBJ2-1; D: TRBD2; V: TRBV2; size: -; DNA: TGTGCCAGCAGGATTGGACTAGCGGCCAATGAGCAGTTCTTC; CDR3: CASRIGLAANEQFF
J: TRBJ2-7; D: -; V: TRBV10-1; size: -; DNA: TGCGCCAGCAGGGCCGCCGGGGTTGGCGAGCAGTACTTC; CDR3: CASRAAGVGEQYF
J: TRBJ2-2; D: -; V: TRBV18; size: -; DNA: TGTGCCAGCTCACCCTCCGGGAGACGGGACACCGGGGAGCTGTTTTTT; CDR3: CASSPSGRRDTGELFF
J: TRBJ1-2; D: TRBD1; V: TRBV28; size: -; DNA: TGTGCCAGCAGCCAGCATGGTGACAGGGGATATGGCTACACCTTC; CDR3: CASSQHGDRGYGYTF
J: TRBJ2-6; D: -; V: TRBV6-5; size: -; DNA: TGTGCCAGCAGGTCTTCTTATGGGGCCAACGTCCTGACTTTC; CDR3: CASRSSYGANVLTF
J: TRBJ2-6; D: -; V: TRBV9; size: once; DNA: TGTGCCAGCAGCGTCAATTCTGGGGCCAACGTCCTGACTTTC; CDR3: CASSVNSGANVLTF
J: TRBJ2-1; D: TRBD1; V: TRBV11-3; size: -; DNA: TGTGCCAGCAGCATGACAGGGTACAATGAGCAGTTCTTC; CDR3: CASSMTGYNEQFF
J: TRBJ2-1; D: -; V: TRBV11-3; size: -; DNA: TGTGCCAGCAGCTCTGCGAATGAGCAGTTCTTC; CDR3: CASSSANEQFF
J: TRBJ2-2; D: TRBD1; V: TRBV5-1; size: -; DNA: TGCGCCAGCAGTACCGGGACAGGGGAAACCGGGGAGCTGTTTTTT; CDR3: CASSTGTGETGELFF
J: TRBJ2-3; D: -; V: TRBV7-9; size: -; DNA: TGTGCCAGCAGCTTAAGAAACAGGGTTTCGGCAGATACGCAGTATTTT; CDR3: CASSLRNRVSADTQYF
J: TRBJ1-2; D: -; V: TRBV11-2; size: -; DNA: TGTGCCAGCAGCTTAGACGGCAGAACTACGAATGGCTACACCTTC; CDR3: CASSLDGRTTNGYTF
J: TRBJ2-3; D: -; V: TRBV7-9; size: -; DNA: TGTGCCAGCAGCGGATTGGATACGCAGTATTTT; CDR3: CASSGLDTQYF
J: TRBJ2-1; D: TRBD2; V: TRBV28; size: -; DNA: TGTGCCAGCAGCCTAACTAGCGGGAGGGTTAATAATGAGCAGTTCTTC; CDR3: CASSLTSGRVNNEQFF
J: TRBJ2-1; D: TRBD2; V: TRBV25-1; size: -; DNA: TGTGCCAGCGTCCGGGCGGGCGGGAGTTACAATGAGCAGTTCTTC; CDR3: CASVRAGGSYNEQFF
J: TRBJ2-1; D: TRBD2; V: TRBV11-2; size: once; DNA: TGTGCCACCGGGGGGGTTGAGCAGTTCTTC; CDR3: CATGGVEQFF
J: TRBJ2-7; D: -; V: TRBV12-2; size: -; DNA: TGTGCAAGTCGCTTAGCGCAGATACCCGGGACAGCACTACCTTTGCGCTCCTACGAGCAGTACTTC; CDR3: CASRLAQIPGTALPLRSYEQYF
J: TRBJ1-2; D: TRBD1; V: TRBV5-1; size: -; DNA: TGCGCCAGCAGCACCAATGAGGGGGCGCTTAACTATGGCTACACCTTC; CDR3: CASSTNEGALNYGYTF
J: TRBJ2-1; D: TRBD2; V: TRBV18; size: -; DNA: TGTGCCAGCTCAAGACTAGCGGGAGTATCTGATGAGCAGTTCTTC; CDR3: CASSRLAGVSDEQFF
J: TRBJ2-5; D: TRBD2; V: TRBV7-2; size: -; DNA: TGTGCCAGCAGCTCGCGAGCGGGAGGCAACTTCCAAGAGACCCAGTACTTC; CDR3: CASSSRAGGNFQETQYF
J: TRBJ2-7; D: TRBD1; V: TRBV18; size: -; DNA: TGTGCCAGCTCACCACCGACAGGGGAGCAGTACTTC; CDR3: CASSPPTGEQYF
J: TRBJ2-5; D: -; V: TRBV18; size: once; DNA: TGTGCCAGCTCACCCGAGTTAGAGACCCAGTACTTC; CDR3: CASSPELETQYF
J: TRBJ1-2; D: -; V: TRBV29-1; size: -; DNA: TGCAGCGTTGTTGTCCGAACGAACTATGGCTACACCTTC; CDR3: CSVVVRTNYGYTF
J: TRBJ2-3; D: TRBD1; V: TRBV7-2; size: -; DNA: TGTGCCAGCAGCACGGGACAGGGGGCTTCCACAGATACGCAGTATTTT; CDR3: CASSTGQGASTDTQYF
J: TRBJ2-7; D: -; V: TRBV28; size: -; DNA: TGTGCCAGCAGTCCCAGGGGAGGCTTTTCCTACGAGCAGTACTTC; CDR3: CASSPRGGFSYEQYF
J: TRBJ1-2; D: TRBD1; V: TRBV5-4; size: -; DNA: TGTGCCAGCAGCAATAATATCGGACAGGGAGGGGGCTACACCTTC; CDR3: CASSNNIGQGGGYTF
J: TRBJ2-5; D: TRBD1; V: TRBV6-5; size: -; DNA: TGTGCCAGCAGGCGGACAGGGGGTATTGGGACCCAGTACTTC; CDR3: CASRRTGGIGTQYF
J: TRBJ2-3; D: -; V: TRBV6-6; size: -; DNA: TGTGCCAGCAGCCCGATCGGAGGGACAGATACGCAGTATTTT; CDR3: CASSPIGGTDTQYF
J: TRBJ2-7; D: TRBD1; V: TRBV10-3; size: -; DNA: TGTGCCATCAGTAGACAGGGGGGCTACGAGCAGTACTTC; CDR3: CAISRQGGYEQYF
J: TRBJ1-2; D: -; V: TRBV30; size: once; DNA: TGTGCCTGGAGTGTAGGGACTGGCTACACCTTC; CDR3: CAWSVGTGYTF
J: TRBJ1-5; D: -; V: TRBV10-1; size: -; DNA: TGCGCCAGCAGTCAAGGGGAGGATCAGCCCCAGCATTTT; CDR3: CASSQGEDQPQHF
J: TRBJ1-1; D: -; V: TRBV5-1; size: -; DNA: TGCGCCAGCAGCTTGGCAGTCAGAGGGACTGAAGCTTTCTTT; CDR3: CASSLAVRGTEAFF
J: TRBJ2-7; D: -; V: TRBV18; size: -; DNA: TGTGCCAGCTCACAGACAGCGTCCTACGAGCAGTACTTC; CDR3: CASSQTASYEQYF
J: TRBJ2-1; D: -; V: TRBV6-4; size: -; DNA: TGTGCCAGCAGTATAGGACCACCGTACAATGAGCAGTTCTTC; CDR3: CASSIGPPYNEQFF
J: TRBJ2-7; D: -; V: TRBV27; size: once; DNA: TGTGCCAGCAGCAGGGATGATGGCCCCTACGAGCAGTACTTC; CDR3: CASSRDDGPYEQYF
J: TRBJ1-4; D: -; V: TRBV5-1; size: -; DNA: TGCGCCAGCAGCTTGATTGGGGGGGCAACTAATGAAAAACTGTTTTTT; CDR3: CASSLIGGATNEKLFF
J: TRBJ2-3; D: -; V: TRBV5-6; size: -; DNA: TGTGCCAGCAGCTCCTGGAGCGGTTTCACAGATACGCAGTATTTT; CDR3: CASSSWSGFTDTQYF
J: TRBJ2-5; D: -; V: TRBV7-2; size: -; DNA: TGTGCCAGCATCCCGGGACAAGTACAAGAGACCCAGTACTTC; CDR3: CASIPGQVQETQYF
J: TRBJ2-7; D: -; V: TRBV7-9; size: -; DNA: TGTGCCAGCAGCCCTCGCCGAAACGAGCAGTACTTC; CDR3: CASSPRRNEQYF